What follows describes a single TCR beta chain. Profiling relied on immunoSEQ multiplex PCR, and the TCRdb table lists in-frame clones only, not all of them. The sample has some 1,600,000 clones, nearly 99% seen once. This sample was taken from a study of shared clonotypes between healthy human individuals. CDR3 length: 15 amino acids. Trimming took 4 bases from V and 4 from J, leaving 17 bases between them. CDR1 and CDR2 from the germline V gene are LNHNV and YYDKDF (reference sequence). The V and J genes are TRBV15 and TRBJ2-7; TRBD1 might be the D (5 bases). The sequence was obtained from a man aged 25-40 years in good health. Sequencing was carried out using naive CD4+ T cells sorted from blood. Subset given: CD45RA+ positively selected. The CDR3 region is CATSTPARAGYEQYF. CDR3 in DNA: TGTGCCACCAGCACCCCAGCCAGGGCCGGTTACGAGCAGTACTTC.